Presented here are 24 T cell receptor beta chains from one specimen sequenced in a study of blood T cell repertoires in COVID-19. Assay: immunoSEQ multiplex PCR; the TCRdb copy retains only in-frame clones and omits some. The sample has 200,000 to 300,000 clones; 85% to 90% are singletons. The sequenced sample consisted of PBMCs or T cells enriched from blood (not recorded which). The receptors come from a middle-aged man who had recovered from COVID-19.

This clone has just a few counts. The genes are TRBV28 and TRBJ1-4, with 12 bases aligning to TRBD1. Germline trimming cut 5 bases from V and 10 bases from J; bases unmatched to any gene: 11. The CDR3 has 16 amino acids. Germline CDR1 MDHEN, CDR2 SYDVKM. CDR3 sequence (DNA): TGTGCCAGCAGTCCCGGGACAGGGGGCGGAATGGGAAAACTGTTTTTT. It encodes CASSPGTGGGMGKLFF.

V is TRBV6-2 or TRBV6-3 and J is TRBJ1-1; D possibly corresponds to TRBD1 (5 bases). Trimming took off 0 bases at V and 4 bases at J, with 18 bases between the two ends. Germline CDR1 is MNHEY and CDR2 is SVGEGT. This CDR3 is 17 amino acids long. The CDR3 protein is CASSYSNSGREGTEAFF. The CDR3 DNA reads TGTGCCAGCAGTTACTCGAATAGCGGCAGGGAGGGCACTGAAGCTTTCTTT.

This chain connects TRBV4-2 to TRBJ2-3, with 7 positions matching TRBD2. V lost 1 base, J lost 2 bases, and 6 bases stayed unmatched. The CDR3 loop spans 16 amino acids. Per germline, CDR1 LGHNA and CDR2 YNFKEQ. CDR3 in DNA: TGTGCCAGCAGCCAAGCCCCGGGACTAATCACAGATACGCAGTATTTT. Its translation is CASSQAPGLITDTQYF.

The chain is built from TRBV27 and TRBJ2-7, with TRBD2 matching over 8 bases. The CDR3 is made up of 13 amino acids. Germline V lookup: CDR1 MNHEY, CDR2 SMNVEV (reference sequence). Trimming removed 11 bases from V and 7 bases from J; junction bases left unmatched: 13. CDR3 DNA: TGTGCCGCACGGGGGGGGAGCCGCCTAGAGCAGTACTTC. Its translation: CAARGGSRLEQYF.

The chain uses TRBV5-1 and TRBJ2-3; TRBD1 matches at 7 bases. Germline V CDR1 and CDR2: SGHRS, YFSETQ. The CDR3 is 15 residues long. J lost 0 bases, V lost 4 bases, and 5 bases had no gene match. Here the CDR3 reads CASSIGQASTDTQYF. The CDR3 DNA follows: TGCGCCAGCAGCATCGGACAGGCTAGCACAGATACGCAGTATTTT. The variable domain in full, with the rest retrieved from reference TRBV5-1 and TRBJ2-3, is KAGVTQTPRYLIKTRGQQVTLSCSPISGHRSVSWYQQTPGQGLQFLFEYFSETQRNKGNFPGRFSGRQFSNSRSEMNVSTLELGDSALYLCASSIGQASTDTQYFGPGTRLTVL.

This clone was observed a handful of times. At the DNA level, this CDR3 is encoded by other sequences in the same sample as well. This chain links TRBV5-1 with TRBJ1-1, with D perhaps TRBD1 (5 bases). This CDR3 comprises 13 residues. V was shortened by 2 bases and J by 5 bases, with 10 bases between the two germline ends. CDR1 is SGHRS and CDR2 is YFSETQ in the germline V gene. The CDR3 loop is CASSLNRNTEAFF. For the CDR3, the DNA is TGCGCCAGCAGCTTAAACAGGAATACTGAAGCTTTCTTT. The full variable domain, with the rest looked up from reference TRBV5-1 and TRBJ1-1, is KAGVTQTPRYLIKTRGQQVTLSCSPISGHRSVSWYQQTPGQGLQFLFEYFSETQRNKGNFPGRFSGRQFSNSRSEMNVSTLELGDSALYLCASSLNRNTEAFFGQGTRLTVV.

V gene TRBV19 combines with J gene TRBJ1-1; D may be TRBD1 (5 bases). The CDR3 totals 15 residues. CDR1 is LNHDA and CDR2 is SQIVND in the germline V gene (reference sequence). Trimming pared 6 bases from V and 6 bases from J, leaving 20 bases between. The CDR3 protein is CASRPLLGGGSEAFF. CDR3 DNA: TGTGCCAGTAGACCCCTTCTGGGGGGGGGATCTGAAGCTTTCTTT.

This chain joins TRBV5-1 and TRBJ1-1; 8 bases line up with TRBD1. Per germline, CDR1 SGHRS and CDR2 YFSETQ. This CDR3 is 16 amino acids long. The J segment lost 5 bases and the V segment lost 4 bases, leaving 13 bases of the junction unmatched. CDR3 coding DNA: TGCGCCAGCAGCAAAGGACAGGGAGGAGGTGGAACTGAAGCTTTCTTT. Protein product: CASSKGQGGGGTEAFF. The complete variable domain, with remaining parts taken from reference TRBV5-1 and TRBJ1-1, reads KAGVTQTPRYLIKTRGQQVTLSCSPISGHRSVSWYQQTPGQGLQFLFEYFSETQRNKGNFPGRFSGRQFSNSRSEMNVSTLELGDSALYLCASSKGQGGGGTEAFFGQGTRLTVV.

This chain connects TRBV5-4 to TRBJ1-2, with 7 bases that match TRBD1. The CDR3 totals 14 residues. Germline trimming cut 4 bases from V and 8 bases from J; bases unmatched to any gene: 11. Per the germline V gene, CDR1 is SGHNT and CDR2 is YYREEE (reference sequence). The CDR3 loop reads CASSQVDRAGGYTF. CDR3 coding DNA: TGTGCCAGCAGCCAAGTTGACAGGGCGGGAGGCTACACCTTC.

This chain connects TRBV19 to TRBJ2-5; 9 bases line up with TRBD2. Germline lookup yields CDR1 LNHDA and CDR2 SQIVND (reference sequence). V lost 4 bases to trimming and J lost 2 bases; unmatched junction nucleotides: 5. This CDR3 contains 15 residues. Here the CDR3 reads CASSTASGNQETQYF. CDR3 sequence (DNA): TGTGCCAGTAGTACGGCTAGCGGGAATCAAGAGACCCAGTACTTC.

For the CDR3, the DNA is TGTGCCAGCAGCCCAAGGGACAGGGAAGACTACGAGCAGTACTTC. This gives the protein CASSPRDREDYEQYF. V and J are TRBV3-1 (or the pseudogene TRBV3-2) and TRBJ2-7; 9 nucleotides align to TRBD1. J gave up 3 bases and V 4 bases, and 7 bases lay outside the gene matches. Germline loops: CDR1 LGHDT, CDR2 YNNKEL (reference sequence). This CDR3 has 15 residues.

The V gene is TRBV3-1 (or the pseudogene TRBV3-2), the J gene TRBJ1-2, with D perhaps matching TRBD1 (6 bases). Germline CDR1 is LGHDT and CDR2 is YNNKEL (reference sequence). Trimming removed 0 bases from V and 4 bases from J, with 18 bases in between. The CDR3 sequence is 17 residues long. The chain's CDR3 is CASSQDGAGVGSYGYTF. CDR3 bases: TGTGCCAGCAGCCAAGATGGGGCAGGGGTGGGTAGCTATGGCTACACCTTC.

The chain couples TRBV19 to TRBJ2-1; TRBD1 matches at 9 bases. CDR3 length: 17 amino acids. V was clipped by 4 bases and J by 4 bases; unmatched bases: 11. Germline CDR1 and CDR2: LNHDA and SQIVND (reference sequence). The CDR3, as DNA: TGTGCCAGTAGTACTTACTCCGGACAGGGGTTATACAATGAGCAGTTCTTC. Protein product: CASSTYSGQGLYNEQFF.

This clone has more than one count but fewer than ten. This chain joins TRBV5-1 and TRBJ2-1; TRBD1 matches 7 bases. Per germline, CDR1 SGHRS and CDR2 YFSETQ. The CDR3 length is 14 residues. Trimming cost V 4 bases and J 9 bases; bases outside gene matches: 10. The CDR3 DNA is TGCGCCAGCAGCCCGTCTATACAGGGGAGTGAGCAGTTCTTC. This sequence encodes CASSPSIQGSEQFF.

The rearrangement uses TRBV2 and TRBJ2-1; D is perhaps TRBD2 (5 bases). The CDR3 is 14 amino acids. Trimming stripped 4 bases from V and 9 bases from J, with 16 bases between. Germline CDR1 reads SNHLY; CDR2 reads FYNNEI. For the CDR3, the DNA is TGTGCCAGCAGTGTCACCGCTGCCGGAGGTGAGCAGTTCTTC. Protein: CASSVTAAGGEQFF.

This clone is a singleton in its sample. The rearrangement joins TRBV7-8 to TRBJ2-1; 10 positions agree with TRBD2. In germline, CDR1 is SGHVS, CDR2 FQNEAQ. The CDR3 covers 16 residues. The J segment lost 8 bases and the V segment lost 0 bases, leaving 7 bases of the junction unmatched. Written as DNA, the CDR3 is TGTGCCAGCAGCTTAGCTATAATAGCGGGAGGCGATGAGCAGTTCTTC. This sequence encodes CASSLAIIAGGDEQFF.

The chain uses TRBV19 and TRBJ2-2, with 7 bases aligning to TRBD2. Germline CDR1 is LNHDA and CDR2 is SQIVND (reference sequence). V shed 4 bases and J 8 bases; nucleotides not matched to a gene: 13. The CDR3 consists of 16 residues. The DNA for the CDR3 is TGTGCCAGTAGTAACCTAGCGGAAGGGAAAGCGGGGGAGCTGTTTTTT. Its protein is CASSNLAEGKAGELFF.

This clone was picked up a small number of times. The genes are TRBV21-1 and TRBJ2-6; the table's D call, TRBD1, has no DNA check behind it. TRBV21-1 is reported as a pseudogene. The CDR3 sequence is 18 residues long. In nucleotides, the CDR3 is TGTGCCAGCAGCAATCCTCGGGACAGGGGTTCTGGGGCCAACGTCCTGACTTTC. It translates to CASSNPRDRGSGANVLTF.

This sequence joins TRBV5-4 and TRBJ2-2; 11 bases are shared with TRBD2. CDR1 and CDR2 from the germline V gene are SGHNT and YYREEE (reference sequence). The CDR3 runs to 17 residues. The V gene end was trimmed by 0 bases and the J gene end by 7 bases; junction bases not matched to a gene: 8. CDR3 loop: CASSLDYVAGGHGELFF. The CDR3 DNA is TGTGCCAGCAGCTTGGACTACGTAGCGGGAGGGCACGGGGAGCTGTTTTTT.

This clone was counted only a few times. The CDR3, as DNA: TGCAGCGTTGGACAGAGGAACACTGAAGCTTTCTTT. Protein sequence: CSVGQRNTEAFF. The chain links TRBV29-1 to TRBJ1-1, with a possible D match to TRBD1 (5 bases). Trimming pared 4 bases from V and 1 base from J, leaving 7 bases between. The CDR3 length is 12 residues. Germline V gives CDR1 SQVTM, CDR2 ANQGSEA. Complete variable domain (other parts from reference TRBV29-1 and TRBJ1-1): SAVISQKPSRDICQRGTSLTIQCQVDSQVTMMFWYRQQPGQSLTLIATANQGSEATYESGFVIDKFPISRPNLTFSTLTVSNMSPEDSSIYLCSVGQRNTEAFFGQGTRLTVV.

In its sample, this clone was seen a few times. This chain connects TRBV30 to TRBJ1-5, with D uncertain. V was shortened by 1 base and J by 3 bases, with 10 bases between the two germline ends. The CDR3 has 14 residues. Germline CDR1 and CDR2: GTSNPN and SVGIG (reference sequence). DNA of the CDR3: TGTGCCTGGAGTGGCGGGGATCCCAATCAGCCCCAGCATTTT. It yields the protein CAWSGGDPNQPQHF.

The V and J genes are TRBV7-9 and TRBJ1-1; TRBD1 agrees at 10 bases. The trim removed 4 bases at V and 0 bases at J, leaving 5 bases unmatched. The CDR3 has 16 amino acids. Per the germline V gene, CDR1 is SEHNR and CDR2 is FQNEAQ (reference sequence). The CDR3 is CASSYWTGGMNTEAFF. As DNA, the CDR3 is TGTGCCAGCAGCTACTGGACAGGGGGTATGAACACTGAAGCTTTCTTT.

The rearrangement uses TRBV7-2 and TRBJ2-5; 7 bases are shared with TRBD1. In germline, CDR1 is SGHTA, CDR2 FQGNSA. Trimming cost V 5 bases and J 4 bases; bases outside gene matches: 10. The CDR3 covers 15 residues. For the CDR3, the DNA is TGTGCCAGCAGCCTAGGGGGCCCATTCGGAGAGACCCAGTACTTC. Encoded protein: CASSLGGPFGETQYF.

The rearrangement joins TRBV7-9 to TRBJ1-2; D is unresolved. Germline CDR1 and CDR2: SEHNR and FQNEAQ (reference sequence). Trimming removed 3 bases from V and 4 bases from J, with 6 bases in between. The CDR3 covers 12 residues. CDR3 coding DNA: TGTGCCAGCAGCTTTCCCATCTATGGCTACACCTTC. This codes for CASSFPIYGYTF. Complete variable domain (other parts from reference TRBV7-9 and TRBJ1-2): DTGVSQNPRHKITKRGQNVTFRCDPISEHNRLYWYRQTLGQGPEFLTYFQNEAQLEKSRLLSDRFSAERPKGSFSTLEIQRTEQGDSAMYLCASSFPIYGYTFGSGTRLTVV.